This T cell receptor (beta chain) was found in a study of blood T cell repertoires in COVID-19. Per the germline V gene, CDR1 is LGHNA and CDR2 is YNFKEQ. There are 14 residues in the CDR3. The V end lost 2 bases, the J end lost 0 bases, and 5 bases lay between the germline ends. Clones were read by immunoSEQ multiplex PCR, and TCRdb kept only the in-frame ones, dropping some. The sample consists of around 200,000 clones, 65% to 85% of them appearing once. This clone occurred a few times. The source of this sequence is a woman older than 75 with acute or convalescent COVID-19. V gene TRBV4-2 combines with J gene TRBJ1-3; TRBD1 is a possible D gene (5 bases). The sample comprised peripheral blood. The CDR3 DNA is TGTGCCAGCAGCCAACAGGGCTCTGGAAACACCATATATTTT. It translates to CASSQQGSGNTIYF.